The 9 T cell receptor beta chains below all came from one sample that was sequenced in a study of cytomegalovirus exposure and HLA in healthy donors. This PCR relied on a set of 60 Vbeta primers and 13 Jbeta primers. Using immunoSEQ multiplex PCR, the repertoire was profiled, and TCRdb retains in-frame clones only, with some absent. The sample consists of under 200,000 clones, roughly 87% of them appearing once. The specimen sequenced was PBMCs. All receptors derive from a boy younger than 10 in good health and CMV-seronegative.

CDR3 sequence: CASSLVWDRANYGYTF. For the CDR3, the DNA is TGTGCCAGCAGCTTAGTATGGGACAGGGCTAACTATGGCTACACCTTC. The gene calls are TRBV7-9 and TRBJ1-2; 9 positions agree with TRBD1. Germline loops: CDR1 SEHNR, CDR2 FQNEAQ (reference sequence). Germline trimming cut 1 base from V and 0 bases from J; bases unmatched to any gene: 3. This CDR3 comprises 16 residues.

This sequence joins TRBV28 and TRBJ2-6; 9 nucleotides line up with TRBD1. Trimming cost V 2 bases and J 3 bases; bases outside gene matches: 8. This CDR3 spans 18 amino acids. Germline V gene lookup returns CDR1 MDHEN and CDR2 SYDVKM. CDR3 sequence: CASSLRGQGVSGANVLTF. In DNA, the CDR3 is TGTGCCAGCAGTTTAAGGGGACAGGGAGTGAGTGGGGCCAACGTCCTGACTTTC.

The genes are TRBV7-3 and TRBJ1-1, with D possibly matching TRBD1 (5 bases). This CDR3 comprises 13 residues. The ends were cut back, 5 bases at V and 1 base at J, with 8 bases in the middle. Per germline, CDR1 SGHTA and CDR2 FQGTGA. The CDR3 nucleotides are TGTGCCAGCAGCCCTGGACAGAACACTGAAGCTTTCTTT. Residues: CASSPGQNTEAFF.

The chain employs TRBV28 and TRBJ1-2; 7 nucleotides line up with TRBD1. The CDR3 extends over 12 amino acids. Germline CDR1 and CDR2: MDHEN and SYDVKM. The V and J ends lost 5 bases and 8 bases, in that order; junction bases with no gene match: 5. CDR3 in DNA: TGTGCCAGCAGTCCGACAGGGATAGGCTACACCTTC. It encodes CASSPTGIGYTF.

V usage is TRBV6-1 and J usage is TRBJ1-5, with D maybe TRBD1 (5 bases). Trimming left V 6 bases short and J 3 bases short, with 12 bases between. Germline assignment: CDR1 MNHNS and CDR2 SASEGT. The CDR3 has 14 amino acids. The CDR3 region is CASSRTGDNQPQHF. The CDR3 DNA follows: TGTGCCAGCAGCCGTACAGGCGACAATCAGCCCCAGCATTTT.

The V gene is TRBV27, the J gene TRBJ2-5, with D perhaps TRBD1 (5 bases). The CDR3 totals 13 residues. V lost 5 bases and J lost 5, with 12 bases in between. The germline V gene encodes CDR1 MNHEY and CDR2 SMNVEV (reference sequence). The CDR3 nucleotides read TGTGCCAGCAGTACAGGAAAACGGGAGACCCAGTACTTC. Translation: CASSTGKRETQYF.

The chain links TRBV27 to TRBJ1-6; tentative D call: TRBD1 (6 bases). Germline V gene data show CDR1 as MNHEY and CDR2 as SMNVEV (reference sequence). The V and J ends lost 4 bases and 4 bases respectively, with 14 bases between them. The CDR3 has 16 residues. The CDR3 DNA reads TGTGCCAGCAGTTCCCCCGGGACATCGTATAATTCACCCCTCCACTTT. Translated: CASSSPGTSYNSPLHF.

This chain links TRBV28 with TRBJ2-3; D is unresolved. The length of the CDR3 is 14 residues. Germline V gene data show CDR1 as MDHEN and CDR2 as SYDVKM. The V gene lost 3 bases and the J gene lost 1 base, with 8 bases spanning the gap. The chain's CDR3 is CASSFPRGTDTQYF. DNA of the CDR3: TGTGCCAGCAGTTTCCCCCGGGGCACAGATACGCAGTATTTT.

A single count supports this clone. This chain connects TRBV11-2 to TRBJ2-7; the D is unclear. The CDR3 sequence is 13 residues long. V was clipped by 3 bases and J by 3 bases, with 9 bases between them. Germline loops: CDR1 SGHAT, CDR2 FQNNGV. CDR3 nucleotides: TGTGCCAGCAGCTTTAGTGAAGACTACGAGCAGTACTTC. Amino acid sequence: CASSFSEDYEQYF.